This is a list of T cell receptor beta chains from one sample in a study of neurological immune-mediated disorders. In TCRdb, the 5' RACE reads were re-called with MiXCR into one record per CDR3 protein. The sample contains under 90,000 distinct CDR3 sequences, approximately 10% of which appear only once. Sample: PBMCs. Receptor source: a man between 40 and 49 years old in good health. CDR3s include the opening cysteine and the closing phenylalanine or tryptophan.

TRBJ2-2 | TRBV12-3/TRBV12-4 | CASSLYPANTGELFF
TRBJ2-1 | TRBV7-3 | CASSTGRLAGGSEQFF
TRBJ2-3 | TRBV7-8 | CASSASPSGGTDTQYF
TRBJ2-3 | TRBV4-1 | CASSQLGLFTDTQYF
TRBJ1-2 | TRBV3-1 | CASSPPGNYGYTF
TRBJ1-1 | TRBV20-1 | CSARDPAGTGQTEAFF
TRBJ2-5 | TRBV7-9 | CASSQGGVLEETQYF
TRBJ2-1 | TRBV7-9 | CASLGQGGPERPWQFF
TRBJ2-2 | TRBV11-2 | CASSLDLSGPNTGELFF
TRBJ2-5 | TRBV2 | CASSEGLATGETQYF